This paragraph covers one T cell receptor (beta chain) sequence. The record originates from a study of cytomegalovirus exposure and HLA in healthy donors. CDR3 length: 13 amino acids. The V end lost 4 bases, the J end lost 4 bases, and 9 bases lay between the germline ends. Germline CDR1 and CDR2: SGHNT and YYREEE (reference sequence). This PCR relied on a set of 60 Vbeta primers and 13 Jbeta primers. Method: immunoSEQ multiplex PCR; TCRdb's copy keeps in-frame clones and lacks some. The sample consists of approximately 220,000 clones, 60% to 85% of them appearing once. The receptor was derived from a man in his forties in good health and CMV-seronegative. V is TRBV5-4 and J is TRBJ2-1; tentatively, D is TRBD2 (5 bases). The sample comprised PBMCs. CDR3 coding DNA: TGTGCCAGCAGCCCTGGACTTTACAATGAGCAGTTCTTC. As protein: CASSPGLYNEQFF.